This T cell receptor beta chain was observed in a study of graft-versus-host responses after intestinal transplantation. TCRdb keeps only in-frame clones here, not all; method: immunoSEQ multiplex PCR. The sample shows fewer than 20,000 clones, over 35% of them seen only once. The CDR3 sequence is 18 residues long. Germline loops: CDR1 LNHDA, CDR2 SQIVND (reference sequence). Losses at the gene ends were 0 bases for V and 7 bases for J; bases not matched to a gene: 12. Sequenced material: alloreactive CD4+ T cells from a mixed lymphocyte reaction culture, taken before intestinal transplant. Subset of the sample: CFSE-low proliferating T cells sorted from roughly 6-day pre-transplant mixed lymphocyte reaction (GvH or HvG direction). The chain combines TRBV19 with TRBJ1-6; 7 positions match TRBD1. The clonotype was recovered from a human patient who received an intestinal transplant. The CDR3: CASSIDLRGQGGNSPLHF. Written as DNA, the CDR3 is TGTGCCAGTAGTATAGATCTGAGGGGCCAGGGGGGAAATTCACCCCTCCACTTT.